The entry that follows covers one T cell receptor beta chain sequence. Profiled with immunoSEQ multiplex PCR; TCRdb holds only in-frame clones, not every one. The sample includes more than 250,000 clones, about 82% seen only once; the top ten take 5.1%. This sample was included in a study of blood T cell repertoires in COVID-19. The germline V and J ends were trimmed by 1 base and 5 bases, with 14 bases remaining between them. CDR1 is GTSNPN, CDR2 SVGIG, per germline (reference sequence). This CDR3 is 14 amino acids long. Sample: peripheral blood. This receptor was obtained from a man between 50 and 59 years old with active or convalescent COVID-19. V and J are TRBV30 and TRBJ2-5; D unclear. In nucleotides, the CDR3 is TGTGCCTGGAGTGACCAAAGCGAGTACGAGACCCAGTACTTC. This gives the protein CAWSDQSEYETQYF.